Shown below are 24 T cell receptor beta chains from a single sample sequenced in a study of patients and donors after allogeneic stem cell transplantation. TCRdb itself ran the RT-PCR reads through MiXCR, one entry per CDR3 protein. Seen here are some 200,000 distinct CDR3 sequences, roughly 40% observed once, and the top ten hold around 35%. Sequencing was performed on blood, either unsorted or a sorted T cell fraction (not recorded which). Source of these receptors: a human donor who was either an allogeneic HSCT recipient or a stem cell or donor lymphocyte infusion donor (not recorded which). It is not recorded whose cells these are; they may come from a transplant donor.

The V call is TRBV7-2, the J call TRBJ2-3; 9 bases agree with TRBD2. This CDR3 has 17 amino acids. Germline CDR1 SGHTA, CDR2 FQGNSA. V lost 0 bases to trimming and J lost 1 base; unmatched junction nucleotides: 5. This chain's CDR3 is CASSLAVAGAGTDTQYF. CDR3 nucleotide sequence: TGTGCCAGCAGCTTAGCCGTAGCGGGAGCGGGCACAGATACGCAGTATTTT.

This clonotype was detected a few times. CDR3 region: CASSLRSRGASSTDTQYF. The CDR3 DNA follows: TGTGCCAGCAGCTTACGGTCCCGGGGAGCCTCTAGCACAGATACGCAGTATTTT. The chain uses TRBV7-9 and TRBJ2-3, with D perhaps TRBD2 (5 bases). The CDR3 is 18 amino acids. The V end was cut by 2 bases, the J end by 0 bases, with 18 bases between. CDR1 and CDR2 from the germline V gene are SEHNR and FQNEAQ (reference sequence).

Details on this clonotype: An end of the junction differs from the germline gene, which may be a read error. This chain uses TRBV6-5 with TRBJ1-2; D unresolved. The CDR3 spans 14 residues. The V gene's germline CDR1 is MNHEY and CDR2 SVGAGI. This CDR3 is CAARDGRGSYAYTF. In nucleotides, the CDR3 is TGTGCCGCACGGGATGGACGGGGAAGCTATGCCTACACCTTC.

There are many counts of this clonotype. CDR3 nucleotides: TGTGCCAGCAGCTTTCACTTTATGAACACTGAAGCTTTCTTT. Translating it yields CASSFHFMNTEAFF. The V and J genes are TRBV7-2 and TRBJ1-1; D remains ambiguous. The V gene lost 3 bases and the J gene lost 0 bases, with 8 bases spanning the gap. This CDR3 is built from 14 residues. CDR1 and CDR2 (germline): SGHTA, FQGNSA.

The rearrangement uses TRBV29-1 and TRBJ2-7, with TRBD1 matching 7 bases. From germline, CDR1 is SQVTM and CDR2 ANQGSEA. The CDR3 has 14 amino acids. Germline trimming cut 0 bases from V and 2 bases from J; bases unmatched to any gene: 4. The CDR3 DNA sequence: TGCAGCGTTGAAGATGGAGACAGGGCCTACGAGCAGTACTTC. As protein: CSVEDGDRAYEQYF.

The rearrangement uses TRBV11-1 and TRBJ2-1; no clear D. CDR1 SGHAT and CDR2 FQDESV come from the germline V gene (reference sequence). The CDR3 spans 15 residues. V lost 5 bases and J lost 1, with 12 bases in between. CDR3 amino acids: CASSPLRVSYNEQFF. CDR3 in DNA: TGTGCCAGCAGCCCTCTCCGGGTTTCCTACAATGAGCAGTTCTTC.

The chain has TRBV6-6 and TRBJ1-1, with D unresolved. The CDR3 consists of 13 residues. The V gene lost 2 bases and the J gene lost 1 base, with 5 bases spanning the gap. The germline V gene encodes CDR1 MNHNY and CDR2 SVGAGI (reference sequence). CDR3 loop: CASSYEGNTEAFF. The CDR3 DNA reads TGTGCCAGCAGTTACGAAGGGAACACTGAAGCTTTCTTT.

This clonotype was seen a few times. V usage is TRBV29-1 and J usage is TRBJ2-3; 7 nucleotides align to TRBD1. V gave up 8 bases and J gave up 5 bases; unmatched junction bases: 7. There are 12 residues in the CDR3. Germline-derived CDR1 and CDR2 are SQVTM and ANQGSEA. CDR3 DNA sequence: TGCAGCTTTCGACAGGGTTTAGATACGCAGTATTTT. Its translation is CSFRQGLDTQYF.

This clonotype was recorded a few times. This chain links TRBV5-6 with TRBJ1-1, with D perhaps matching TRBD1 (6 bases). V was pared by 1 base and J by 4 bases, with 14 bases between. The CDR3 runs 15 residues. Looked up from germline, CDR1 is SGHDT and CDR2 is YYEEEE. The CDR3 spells CASSLLQGMTTEAFF. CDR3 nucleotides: TGTGCCAGCAGCTTGCTGCAGGGGATGACCACTGAAGCTTTCTTT.

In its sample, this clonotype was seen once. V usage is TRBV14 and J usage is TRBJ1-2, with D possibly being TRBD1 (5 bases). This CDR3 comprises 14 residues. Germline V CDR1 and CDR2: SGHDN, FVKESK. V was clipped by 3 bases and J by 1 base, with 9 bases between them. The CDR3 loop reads CASSQGTYNYGYTF. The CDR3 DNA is TGTGCCAGCAGCCAGGGGACCTATAACTATGGCTACACCTTC.

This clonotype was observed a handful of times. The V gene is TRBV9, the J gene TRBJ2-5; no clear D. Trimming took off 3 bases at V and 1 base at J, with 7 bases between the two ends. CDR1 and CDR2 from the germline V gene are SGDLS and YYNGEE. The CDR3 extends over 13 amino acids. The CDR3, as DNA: TGTGCCAGCAGCGGAATCTTCCAAGAGACCCAGTACTTC. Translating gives CASSGIFQETQYF.

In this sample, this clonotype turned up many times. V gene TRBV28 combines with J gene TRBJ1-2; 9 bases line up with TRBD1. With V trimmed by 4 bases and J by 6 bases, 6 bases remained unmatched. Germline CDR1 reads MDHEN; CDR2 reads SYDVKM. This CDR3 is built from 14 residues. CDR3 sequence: CASSSPGQGHGYTF. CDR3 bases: TGTGCCAGCAGTTCCCCGGGACAGGGCCATGGCTACACCTTC.

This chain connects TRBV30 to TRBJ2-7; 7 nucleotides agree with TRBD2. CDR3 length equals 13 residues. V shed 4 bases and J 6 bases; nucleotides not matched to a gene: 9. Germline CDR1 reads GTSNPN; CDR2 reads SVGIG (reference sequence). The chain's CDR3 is CAWTKGLLPEQYF. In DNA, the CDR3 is TGTGCCTGGACGAAGGGACTACTTCCCGAGCAGTACTTC.

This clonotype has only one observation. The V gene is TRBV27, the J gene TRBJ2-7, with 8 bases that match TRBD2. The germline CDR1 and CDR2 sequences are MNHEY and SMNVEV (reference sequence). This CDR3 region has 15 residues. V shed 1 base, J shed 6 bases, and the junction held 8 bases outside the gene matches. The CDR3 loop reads CASSLWASGRSEQYF. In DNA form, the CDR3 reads TGTGCCAGCAGTTTATGGGCTAGCGGGCGATCCGAGCAGTACTTC.

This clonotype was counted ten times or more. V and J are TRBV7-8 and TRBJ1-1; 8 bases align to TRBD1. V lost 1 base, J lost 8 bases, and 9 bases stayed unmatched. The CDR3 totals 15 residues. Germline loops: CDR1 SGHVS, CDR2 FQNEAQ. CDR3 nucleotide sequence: TGTGCCAGCAGCTTAGGGACAGGGTTCTCCTGGGAAGCTTTCTTT. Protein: CASSLGTGFSWEAFF. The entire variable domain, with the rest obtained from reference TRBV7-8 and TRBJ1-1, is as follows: GAGVSQSPRYKVAKRGQDVALRCDPISGHVSLFWYQQALGQGPEFLTYFQNEAQLDKSGLPSDRFFAERPEGSVSTLKIQRTQQEDSAVYLCASSLGTGFSWEAFFGQGTRLTVV.

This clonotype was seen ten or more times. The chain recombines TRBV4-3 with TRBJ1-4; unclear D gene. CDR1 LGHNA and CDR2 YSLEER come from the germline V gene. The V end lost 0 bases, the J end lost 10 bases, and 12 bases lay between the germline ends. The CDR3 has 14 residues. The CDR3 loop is CASSQDPRSAKLFF. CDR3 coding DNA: TGCGCCAGCAGCCAAGATCCCAGGTCGGCAAAACTGTTTTTT.

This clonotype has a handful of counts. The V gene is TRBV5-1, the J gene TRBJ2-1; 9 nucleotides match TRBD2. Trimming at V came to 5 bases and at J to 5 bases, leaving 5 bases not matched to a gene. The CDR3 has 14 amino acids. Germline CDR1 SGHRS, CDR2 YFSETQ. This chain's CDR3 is CASSPGTSHNEQFF. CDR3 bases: TGCGCCAGCAGTCCCGGGACTAGCCACAATGAGCAGTTCTTC.

The CDR3 nucleotides are TGTGCCACCAGCAGCCCAGAACAAACAAACATTCAGTACTTC. This sequence encodes CATSSPEQTNIQYF. The chain employs TRBV15 and TRBJ2-4; D gene unclear. Trimming pared 3 bases from V and 6 bases from J, leaving 12 bases between. CDR1 and CDR2 from the germline V gene are LNHNV and YYDKDF (reference sequence). The CDR3 length is 14 residues.

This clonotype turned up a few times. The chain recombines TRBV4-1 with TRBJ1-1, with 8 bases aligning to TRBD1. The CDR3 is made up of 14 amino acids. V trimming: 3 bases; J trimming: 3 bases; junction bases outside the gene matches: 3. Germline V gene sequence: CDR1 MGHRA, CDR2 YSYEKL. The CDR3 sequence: CASSQLTGDTEAFF. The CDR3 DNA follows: TGCGCCAGCAGCCAGTTGACAGGGGACACTGAAGCTTTCTTT.

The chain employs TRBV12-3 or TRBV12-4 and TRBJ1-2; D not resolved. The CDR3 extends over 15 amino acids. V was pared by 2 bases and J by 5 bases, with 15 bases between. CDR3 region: CASSLRAVRNYGYTF. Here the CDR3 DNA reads TGTGCCAGCAGTTTAAGGGCCGTGAGGAATTATGGCTACACCTTC.

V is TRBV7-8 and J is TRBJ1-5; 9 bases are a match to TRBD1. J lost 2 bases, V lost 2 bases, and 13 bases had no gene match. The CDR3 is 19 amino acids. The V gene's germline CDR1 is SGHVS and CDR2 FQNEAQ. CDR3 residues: CASSLTPGQGIRGNQPQHF. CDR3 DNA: TGTGCCAGCAGCTTAACACCGGGACAGGGAATAAGAGGCAATCAGCCCCAGCATTTT.

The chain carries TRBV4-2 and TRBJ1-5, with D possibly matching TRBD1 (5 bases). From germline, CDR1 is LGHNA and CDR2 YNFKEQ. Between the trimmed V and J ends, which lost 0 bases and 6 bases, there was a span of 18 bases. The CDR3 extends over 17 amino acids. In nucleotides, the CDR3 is TGTGCCAGCAGCCAAGATTCCGGGAAGGGGAACGGTCAGCCCCAGCATTTT. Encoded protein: CASSQDSGKGNGQPQHF.

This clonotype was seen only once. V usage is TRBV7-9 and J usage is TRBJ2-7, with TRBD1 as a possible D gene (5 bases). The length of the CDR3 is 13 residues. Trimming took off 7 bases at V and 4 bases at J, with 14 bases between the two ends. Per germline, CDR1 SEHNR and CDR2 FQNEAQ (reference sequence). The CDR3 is CASTQTELYEQYF. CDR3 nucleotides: TGTGCCAGCACCCAGACAGAACTATACGAGCAGTACTTC.

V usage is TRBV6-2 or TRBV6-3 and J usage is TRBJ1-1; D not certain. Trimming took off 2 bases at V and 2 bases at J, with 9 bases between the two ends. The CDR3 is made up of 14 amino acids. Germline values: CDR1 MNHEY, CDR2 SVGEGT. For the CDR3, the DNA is TGTGCCAGCAGTTACGCCGGCTATAACACTGAAGCTTTCTTT. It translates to CASSYAGYNTEAFF.